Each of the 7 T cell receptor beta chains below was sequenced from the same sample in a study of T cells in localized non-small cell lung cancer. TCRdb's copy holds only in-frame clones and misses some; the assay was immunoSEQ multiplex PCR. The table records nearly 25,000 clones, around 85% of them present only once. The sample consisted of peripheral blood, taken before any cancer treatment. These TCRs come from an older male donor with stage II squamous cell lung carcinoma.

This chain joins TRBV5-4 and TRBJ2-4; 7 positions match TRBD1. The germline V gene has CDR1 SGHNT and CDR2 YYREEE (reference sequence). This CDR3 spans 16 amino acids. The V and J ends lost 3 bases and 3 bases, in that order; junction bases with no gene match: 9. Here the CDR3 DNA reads TGTGCCAGCAGCTCAGAGACAGGGTGGGACAAAAACATTCAGTACTTC. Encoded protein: CASSSETGWDKNIQYF.

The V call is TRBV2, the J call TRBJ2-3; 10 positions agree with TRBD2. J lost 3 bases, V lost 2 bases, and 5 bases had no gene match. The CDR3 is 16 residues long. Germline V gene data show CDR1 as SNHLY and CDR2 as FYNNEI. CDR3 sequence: CASSERASGGTDTQYF. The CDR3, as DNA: TGTGCCAGCAGTGAACGGGCTAGCGGGGGAACAGATACGCAGTATTTT.

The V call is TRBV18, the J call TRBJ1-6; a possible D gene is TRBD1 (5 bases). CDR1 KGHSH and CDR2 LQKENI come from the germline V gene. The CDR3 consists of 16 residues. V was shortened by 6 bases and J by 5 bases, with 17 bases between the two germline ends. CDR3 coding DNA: TGTGCCAGCTCCCTTCTACCGGGACGGGATAATTCACCCCTCCACTTT. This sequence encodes CASSLLPGRDNSPLHF.

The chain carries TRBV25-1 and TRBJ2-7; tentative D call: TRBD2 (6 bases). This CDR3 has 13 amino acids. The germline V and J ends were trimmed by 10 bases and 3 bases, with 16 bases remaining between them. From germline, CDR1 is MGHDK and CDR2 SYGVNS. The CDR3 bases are TGTGCCACCGGGAGAGGCCAGGGCTACGAGCAGTACTTC. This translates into CATGRGQGYEQYF.

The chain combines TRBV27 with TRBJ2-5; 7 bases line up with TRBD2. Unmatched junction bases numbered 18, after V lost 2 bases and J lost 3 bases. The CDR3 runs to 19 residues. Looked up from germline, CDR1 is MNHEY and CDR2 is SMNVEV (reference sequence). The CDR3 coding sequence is TGTGCCAGCAGTTTAAGATTTAGGGAGGGGTTCAGGGATAAAGAGACCCAGTACTTC. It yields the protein CASSLRFREGFRDKETQYF.

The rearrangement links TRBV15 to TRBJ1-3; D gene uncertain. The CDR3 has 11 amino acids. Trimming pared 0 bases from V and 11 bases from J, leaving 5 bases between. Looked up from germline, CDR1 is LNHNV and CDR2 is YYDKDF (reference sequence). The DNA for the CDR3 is TGTGCCACCAGCAGAGACGGGGCCATATATTTT. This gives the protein CATSRDGAIYF.

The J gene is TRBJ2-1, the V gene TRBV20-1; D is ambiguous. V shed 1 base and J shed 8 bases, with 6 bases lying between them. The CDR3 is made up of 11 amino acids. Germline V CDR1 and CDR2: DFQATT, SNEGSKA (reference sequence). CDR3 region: CSARGLDEQFF. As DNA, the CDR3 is TGCAGTGCTAGAGGGCTGGATGAGCAGTTCTTC.